This entry lists 26 T cell receptor beta chains sequenced from one sample in a study of early stage breast cancer tumors. The repertoire was sequenced with immunoSEQ multiplex PCR; TCRdb's copy has only in-frame clones and lacks some. The data hold 25,000 to 30,000 clones, with roughly 78% observed a single time. Sequencing was done on a sample of blood. These receptor sequences come from a person between 55 and 70 years old with breast cancer.

This chain links TRBV2 with TRBJ2-7, with D possibly matching TRBD2 (5 bases). Trimming pared 6 bases from V and 5 bases from J, leaving 11 bases between. The CDR3 is made up of 12 amino acids. CDR1 and CDR2 from the germline V gene are SNHLY and FYNNEI. DNA for the CDR3: TGTGCCAGCAGAGGGAGTCGCAACGAGCAGTACTTC. Its translation: CASRGSRNEQYF.

V gene TRBV6-5 combines with J gene TRBJ1-6; a weak D match, TRBD1 (6 bases). This CDR3 has 14 residues. Per germline, CDR1 MNHEY and CDR2 SVGAGI. V was trimmed by 4 bases and J by 7 bases, leaving 11 bases between them. CDR3: CASSFQGQNSPLHF. The CDR3 DNA reads as TGTGCCAGCAGTTTCCAGGGGCAGAATTCACCCCTCCACTTT.

The V call is TRBV21-1, the J call TRBJ1-5. TRBV21-1 is a known pseudogene. This CDR3 is built from 15 residues. CDR3 nucleotides: TGTGCCAGCCCACACCTCCGCGGGGGGAATCAGCCCCAGCATTTT. Its translation: CASPHLRGGNQPQHF.

This chain joins TRBV29-1 and TRBJ2-3, with 7 bases identical to TRBD2. V dropped 8 bases and J dropped 4; count of bases not matched to a gene: 9. The CDR3 spans 13 residues. CDR1 is SQVTM, CDR2 ANQGSEA, per germline. CDR3 sequence: CSFGGSTADTQYF. Written as DNA, the CDR3 is TGCAGCTTTGGCGGGAGTACTGCAGATACGCAGTATTTT.

The rearrangement joins TRBV29-1 to TRBJ1-5, with 12 bases aligning to TRBD1. The CDR3 runs to 13 residues. The V and J ends lost 7 bases and 11 bases, in that order; junction bases with no gene match: 9. Per germline, CDR1 SQVTM and CDR2 ANQGSEA. CDR3 in amino acids: CSAPGDRGRSQHF. The CDR3 bases are TGCAGCGCCCCCGGGGACAGGGGGCGCTCCCAGCATTTT.

The table lists this clone with a few counts. The gene calls are TRBV28 and TRBJ1-5; perhaps TRBD1 as D (5 bases). Trimming pared 8 bases from V and 2 bases from J, leaving 13 bases between. From germline, CDR1 is MDHEN and CDR2 SYDVKM. The CDR3 spans 14 residues. The CDR3 reads CASGRVEGNQPQHF. CDR3 nucleotides: TGTGCCAGCGGCAGGGTTGAGGGCAATCAGCCCCAGCATTTT.

Only a few counts were recorded for this clone. For the CDR3, the DNA is TGTGCCAGCAGCTCCCGGGACAGGGGGACTCCCTACGAGCAGTACTTC. This encodes CASSSRDRGTPYEQYF. The chain recombines TRBV6-6 with TRBJ2-7; 11 bases are a match to TRBD1. Germline loops: CDR1 MNHNY, CDR2 SVGAGI (reference sequence). With V trimmed by 6 bases and J by 2 bases, 9 bases remained unmatched. This CDR3 is 16 amino acids long.

This sequence joins TRBV5-1 and TRBJ2-1; 10 bases line up with TRBD2. Germline values: CDR1 SGHRS, CDR2 YFSETQ. V dropped 2 bases and J dropped 8; count of bases not matched to a gene: 4. CDR3 length: 14 amino acids. The CDR3 region is CASSLAGGLYEQFF. CDR3 DNA: TGCGCCAGCAGCTTAGCGGGAGGGCTGTATGAGCAGTTCTTC.

The V gene is TRBV10-3, the J gene TRBJ2-5; 7 positions agree with TRBD1. Germline CDR1 ENHRY, CDR2 SYGVKD. This CDR3 is 14 amino acids long. The ends lost 9 bases at V and 3 bases at J; junction bases unmatched: 10. CDR3 nucleotide sequence: TGTGCCATTACCCCGACAGGGATAAAAGAGACCCAGTACTTC. Its protein is CAITPTGIKETQYF.

The V call is TRBV7-9, the J call TRBJ2-7; the match to TRBD1 covers 9 bases. The CDR3 length is 15 residues. Trimming removed 3 bases from V and 4 bases from J; junction bases left unmatched: 7. Germline loops: CDR1 SEHNR, CDR2 FQNEAQ (reference sequence). The CDR3 sequence: CASSLGQGHGYEQYF. CDR3 sequence (DNA): TGTGCCAGCAGCTTGGGACAGGGTCACGGGTACGAGCAGTACTTC.

This clone was seen only once. The rearrangement links TRBV28 to TRBJ1-2; D is ambiguous. V was shortened by 2 bases and J by 1 base, with 11 bases between the two germline ends. CDR1 is MDHEN and CDR2 is SYDVKM in the germline V gene. The CDR3 covers 15 residues. The CDR3 here is CASSLGTHLNYGYTF. In DNA form, the CDR3 reads TGTGCCAGCAGTTTAGGTACTCACCTTAACTATGGCTACACCTTC.

The chain couples TRBV30 to TRBJ1-2, with D possibly being TRBD1 (5 bases). Germline loops: CDR1 GTSNPN, CDR2 SVGIG (reference sequence). This CDR3 has 13 amino acids. Deletions cut 0 bases from V and 5 bases from J, with 10 bases between. The CDR3 DNA reads as TGTGCCTGGAGTGTACGGGGGGGATATGGCTACACCTTC. This translates into CAWSVRGGYGYTF.

The chain couples TRBV7-8 to TRBJ2-3; 7 nucleotides align to TRBD2. Losses at the gene ends were 7 bases for V and 0 bases for J; bases not matched to a gene: 7. The CDR3 sequence is 15 residues long. Germline V lookup: CDR1 SGHVS, CDR2 FQNEAQ. The CDR3 region has the DNA TGTGCCAGCATCCCAGCGGGATCTAGCACAGATACGCAGTATTTT. Translation gives CASIPAGSSTDTQYF.

This clone was detected once. The rearrangement uses TRBV19 and TRBJ2-3, with 12 nucleotides matching TRBD2. Germline values: CDR1 LNHDA, CDR2 SQIVND (reference sequence). The junction had 3 bases not matched to a gene; V was cut back by 4 bases and J by 4 bases. CDR3 length equals 15 residues. For the CDR3, the DNA is TGTGCCAGTAGTACGACTAGCGGGAGAGCAGATACGCAGTATTTT. It yields the protein CASSTTSGRADTQYF.

The genes are TRBV28 and TRBJ2-3; 12 nucleotides align to TRBD2. The germline V gene has CDR1 MDHEN and CDR2 SYDVKM. The CDR3 covers 17 residues. Trimming cost V 6 bases and J 4 bases; bases outside gene matches: 11. The CDR3: CASSLAASGRDADTQYF. CDR3 in DNA: TGTGCCAGCAGCCTGGCCGCTAGCGGGAGGGATGCAGATACGCAGTATTTT.

The genes are TRBV29-1 and TRBJ2-1; 13 nucleotides match TRBD2. The CDR3 is 15 residues long. CDR1 SQVTM and CDR2 ANQGSEA come from the germline V gene. V lost 6 bases to trimming and J lost 5 bases; unmatched junction nucleotides: 7. CDR3 region: CSVLGGTSGNNEQFF. The CDR3 DNA reads as TGCAGCGTCCTAGGGGGGACTAGCGGGAACAATGAGCAGTTCTTC.

The chain uses TRBV14 and TRBJ2-7, with TRBD1 matching 8 bases. The V and J ends lost 4 bases and 7 bases, in that order; junction bases with no gene match: 0. CDR3 length: 11 amino acids. CDR1 and CDR2 (germline): SGHDN, FVKESK. This CDR3 reads CASSRTGEQYF. The CDR3 DNA reads TGTGCCAGCAGCCGGACAGGGGAGCAGTACTTC.

In regard to this clone: A read error may account for a junction end that differs from germline. V gene TRBV19 combines with J gene TRBJ1-2; 10 bases match TRBD1. Looked up from germline, CDR1 is LNHDA and CDR2 is SQIVND (reference sequence). The CDR3 consists of 14 residues. This CDR3 reads CASRIGQGEYGYTF. CDR3 sequence (DNA): TGTGCCAGTAGAATAGGACAGGGGGAATATGGCTACACCTTC.

J is TRBJ1-2 and V is TRBV11-2, with TRBD1 as a possible D gene (5 bases). CDR1 SGHAT and CDR2 FQNNGV come from the germline V gene. The CDR3 has 15 amino acids. The V and J ends lost 1 base and 2 bases respectively, with 11 bases between them. This CDR3 reads CASSLVARANYGYTF. As DNA, the CDR3 is TGTGCCAGCAGCTTAGTAGCCAGGGCCAACTATGGCTACACCTTC. Full variable domain (missing parts from reference TRBV11-2 and TRBJ1-2): EAGVAQSPRYKIIEKRQSVAFWCNPISGHATLYWYQQILGQGPKLLIQFQNNGVVDDSQLPKDRFSAERLKGVDSTLKIQPAKLEDSAVYLCASSLVARANYGYTFGSGTRLTVV.

The V gene is TRBV28, the J gene TRBJ1-2, with 7 bases identical to TRBD1. The CDR3 contains 13 residues. V shed 6 bases, J shed 8 bases, and the junction held 9 bases outside the gene matches. CDR1 is MDHEN and CDR2 is SYDVKM in the germline V gene. CDR3 sequence: CASSLQGSWGYTF. The CDR3 DNA follows: TGTGCCAGCAGCCTACAGGGGTCCTGGGGCTACACCTTC.

The CDR3 sequence is CASSLPPLNYEQYF. The CDR3 nucleotides are TGTGCCAGCAGTTTACCTCCACTTAACTACGAGCAGTACTTC. This chain joins TRBV28 and TRBJ2-7; D remains unclear. The CDR3 runs 14 residues. Trimming left V 2 bases short and J 3 bases short, with 11 bases between. Germline CDR1 MDHEN, CDR2 SYDVKM.

V usage is TRBV7-2 and J usage is TRBJ2-1; D possibly corresponds to TRBD2 (5 bases). CDR1 and CDR2 (germline): SGHTA, FQGNSA. The CDR3 contains 15 residues. V shed 1 base and J shed 7 bases, with 14 bases lying between them. In DNA, the CDR3 is TGTGCCAGCAGCTTAGATAGAGGGCCGCAAAATGAGCAGTTCTTC. Protein product: CASSLDRGPQNEQFF. The complete variable domain, with remaining parts taken from reference TRBV7-2 and TRBJ2-1, reads GAGVSQSPSNKVTEKGKDVELRCDPISGHTALYWYRQSLGQGLEFLIYFQGNSAPDKSGLPSDRFSAERTGGSVSTLTIQRTQQEDSAVYLCASSLDRGPQNEQFFGPGTRLTVL.

This clone was observed once. The chain has TRBV30 and TRBJ1-5, with a weak D call TRBD1 (5 bases). The V gene lost 0 bases and the J gene lost 2 bases, with 5 bases spanning the gap. Germline CDR1 reads GTSNPN; CDR2 reads SVGIG (reference sequence). The length of the CDR3 is 13 residues. The CDR3 loop is CAWSVQGNQPQHF. The CDR3 nucleotides are TGTGCCTGGAGTGTACAGGGCAATCAGCCCCAGCATTTT.

The chain's CDR3 is CSELAVGDTQYF. CDR3 sequence (DNA): TGCAGCGAATTAGCTGTCGGGGATACGCAGTATTTT. The chain carries TRBV29-1 and TRBJ2-3; D remains ambiguous. CDR1 is SQVTM, CDR2 ANQGSEA, per germline. V lost 7 bases and J lost 6, with 14 bases in between. The CDR3 is 12 amino acids.

The chain carries TRBV19 and TRBJ1-1; D is perhaps TRBD1 (6 bases). With 4 bases removed from V and 10 bases from J, the gap between germline ends came to 19 bases. The CDR3 is made up of 14 amino acids. Germline lookup yields CDR1 LNHDA and CDR2 SQIVND (reference sequence). CDR3 region: CASSRTGTEIVAFF. The CDR3 DNA is TGTGCCAGTAGTAGAACAGGGACCGAAATCGTAGCTTTCTTT.

This clone was counted between two and nine times. V usage is TRBV7-6 and J usage is TRBJ1-1; D not resolved. With 0 bases removed from V and 5 bases from J, the gap between germline ends came to 16 bases. The CDR3 has 16 residues. Germline V gene data show CDR1 as SGHVS and CDR2 as FNYEAQ. The CDR3 DNA follows: TGTGCCAGCAGCTTAGCACGAAACAGAGTGGTGACTGAAGCTTTCTTT. This sequence encodes CASSLARNRVVTEAFF. Full variable domain (rest looked up from reference TRBV7-6 and TRBJ1-1): GAGVSQSPRYKVTKRGQDVALRCDPISGHVSLYWYRQALGQGPEFLTYFNYEAQQDKSGLPNDRFSAERPEGSISTLTIQRTEQRDSAMYRCASSLARNRVVTEAFFGQGTRLTVV.